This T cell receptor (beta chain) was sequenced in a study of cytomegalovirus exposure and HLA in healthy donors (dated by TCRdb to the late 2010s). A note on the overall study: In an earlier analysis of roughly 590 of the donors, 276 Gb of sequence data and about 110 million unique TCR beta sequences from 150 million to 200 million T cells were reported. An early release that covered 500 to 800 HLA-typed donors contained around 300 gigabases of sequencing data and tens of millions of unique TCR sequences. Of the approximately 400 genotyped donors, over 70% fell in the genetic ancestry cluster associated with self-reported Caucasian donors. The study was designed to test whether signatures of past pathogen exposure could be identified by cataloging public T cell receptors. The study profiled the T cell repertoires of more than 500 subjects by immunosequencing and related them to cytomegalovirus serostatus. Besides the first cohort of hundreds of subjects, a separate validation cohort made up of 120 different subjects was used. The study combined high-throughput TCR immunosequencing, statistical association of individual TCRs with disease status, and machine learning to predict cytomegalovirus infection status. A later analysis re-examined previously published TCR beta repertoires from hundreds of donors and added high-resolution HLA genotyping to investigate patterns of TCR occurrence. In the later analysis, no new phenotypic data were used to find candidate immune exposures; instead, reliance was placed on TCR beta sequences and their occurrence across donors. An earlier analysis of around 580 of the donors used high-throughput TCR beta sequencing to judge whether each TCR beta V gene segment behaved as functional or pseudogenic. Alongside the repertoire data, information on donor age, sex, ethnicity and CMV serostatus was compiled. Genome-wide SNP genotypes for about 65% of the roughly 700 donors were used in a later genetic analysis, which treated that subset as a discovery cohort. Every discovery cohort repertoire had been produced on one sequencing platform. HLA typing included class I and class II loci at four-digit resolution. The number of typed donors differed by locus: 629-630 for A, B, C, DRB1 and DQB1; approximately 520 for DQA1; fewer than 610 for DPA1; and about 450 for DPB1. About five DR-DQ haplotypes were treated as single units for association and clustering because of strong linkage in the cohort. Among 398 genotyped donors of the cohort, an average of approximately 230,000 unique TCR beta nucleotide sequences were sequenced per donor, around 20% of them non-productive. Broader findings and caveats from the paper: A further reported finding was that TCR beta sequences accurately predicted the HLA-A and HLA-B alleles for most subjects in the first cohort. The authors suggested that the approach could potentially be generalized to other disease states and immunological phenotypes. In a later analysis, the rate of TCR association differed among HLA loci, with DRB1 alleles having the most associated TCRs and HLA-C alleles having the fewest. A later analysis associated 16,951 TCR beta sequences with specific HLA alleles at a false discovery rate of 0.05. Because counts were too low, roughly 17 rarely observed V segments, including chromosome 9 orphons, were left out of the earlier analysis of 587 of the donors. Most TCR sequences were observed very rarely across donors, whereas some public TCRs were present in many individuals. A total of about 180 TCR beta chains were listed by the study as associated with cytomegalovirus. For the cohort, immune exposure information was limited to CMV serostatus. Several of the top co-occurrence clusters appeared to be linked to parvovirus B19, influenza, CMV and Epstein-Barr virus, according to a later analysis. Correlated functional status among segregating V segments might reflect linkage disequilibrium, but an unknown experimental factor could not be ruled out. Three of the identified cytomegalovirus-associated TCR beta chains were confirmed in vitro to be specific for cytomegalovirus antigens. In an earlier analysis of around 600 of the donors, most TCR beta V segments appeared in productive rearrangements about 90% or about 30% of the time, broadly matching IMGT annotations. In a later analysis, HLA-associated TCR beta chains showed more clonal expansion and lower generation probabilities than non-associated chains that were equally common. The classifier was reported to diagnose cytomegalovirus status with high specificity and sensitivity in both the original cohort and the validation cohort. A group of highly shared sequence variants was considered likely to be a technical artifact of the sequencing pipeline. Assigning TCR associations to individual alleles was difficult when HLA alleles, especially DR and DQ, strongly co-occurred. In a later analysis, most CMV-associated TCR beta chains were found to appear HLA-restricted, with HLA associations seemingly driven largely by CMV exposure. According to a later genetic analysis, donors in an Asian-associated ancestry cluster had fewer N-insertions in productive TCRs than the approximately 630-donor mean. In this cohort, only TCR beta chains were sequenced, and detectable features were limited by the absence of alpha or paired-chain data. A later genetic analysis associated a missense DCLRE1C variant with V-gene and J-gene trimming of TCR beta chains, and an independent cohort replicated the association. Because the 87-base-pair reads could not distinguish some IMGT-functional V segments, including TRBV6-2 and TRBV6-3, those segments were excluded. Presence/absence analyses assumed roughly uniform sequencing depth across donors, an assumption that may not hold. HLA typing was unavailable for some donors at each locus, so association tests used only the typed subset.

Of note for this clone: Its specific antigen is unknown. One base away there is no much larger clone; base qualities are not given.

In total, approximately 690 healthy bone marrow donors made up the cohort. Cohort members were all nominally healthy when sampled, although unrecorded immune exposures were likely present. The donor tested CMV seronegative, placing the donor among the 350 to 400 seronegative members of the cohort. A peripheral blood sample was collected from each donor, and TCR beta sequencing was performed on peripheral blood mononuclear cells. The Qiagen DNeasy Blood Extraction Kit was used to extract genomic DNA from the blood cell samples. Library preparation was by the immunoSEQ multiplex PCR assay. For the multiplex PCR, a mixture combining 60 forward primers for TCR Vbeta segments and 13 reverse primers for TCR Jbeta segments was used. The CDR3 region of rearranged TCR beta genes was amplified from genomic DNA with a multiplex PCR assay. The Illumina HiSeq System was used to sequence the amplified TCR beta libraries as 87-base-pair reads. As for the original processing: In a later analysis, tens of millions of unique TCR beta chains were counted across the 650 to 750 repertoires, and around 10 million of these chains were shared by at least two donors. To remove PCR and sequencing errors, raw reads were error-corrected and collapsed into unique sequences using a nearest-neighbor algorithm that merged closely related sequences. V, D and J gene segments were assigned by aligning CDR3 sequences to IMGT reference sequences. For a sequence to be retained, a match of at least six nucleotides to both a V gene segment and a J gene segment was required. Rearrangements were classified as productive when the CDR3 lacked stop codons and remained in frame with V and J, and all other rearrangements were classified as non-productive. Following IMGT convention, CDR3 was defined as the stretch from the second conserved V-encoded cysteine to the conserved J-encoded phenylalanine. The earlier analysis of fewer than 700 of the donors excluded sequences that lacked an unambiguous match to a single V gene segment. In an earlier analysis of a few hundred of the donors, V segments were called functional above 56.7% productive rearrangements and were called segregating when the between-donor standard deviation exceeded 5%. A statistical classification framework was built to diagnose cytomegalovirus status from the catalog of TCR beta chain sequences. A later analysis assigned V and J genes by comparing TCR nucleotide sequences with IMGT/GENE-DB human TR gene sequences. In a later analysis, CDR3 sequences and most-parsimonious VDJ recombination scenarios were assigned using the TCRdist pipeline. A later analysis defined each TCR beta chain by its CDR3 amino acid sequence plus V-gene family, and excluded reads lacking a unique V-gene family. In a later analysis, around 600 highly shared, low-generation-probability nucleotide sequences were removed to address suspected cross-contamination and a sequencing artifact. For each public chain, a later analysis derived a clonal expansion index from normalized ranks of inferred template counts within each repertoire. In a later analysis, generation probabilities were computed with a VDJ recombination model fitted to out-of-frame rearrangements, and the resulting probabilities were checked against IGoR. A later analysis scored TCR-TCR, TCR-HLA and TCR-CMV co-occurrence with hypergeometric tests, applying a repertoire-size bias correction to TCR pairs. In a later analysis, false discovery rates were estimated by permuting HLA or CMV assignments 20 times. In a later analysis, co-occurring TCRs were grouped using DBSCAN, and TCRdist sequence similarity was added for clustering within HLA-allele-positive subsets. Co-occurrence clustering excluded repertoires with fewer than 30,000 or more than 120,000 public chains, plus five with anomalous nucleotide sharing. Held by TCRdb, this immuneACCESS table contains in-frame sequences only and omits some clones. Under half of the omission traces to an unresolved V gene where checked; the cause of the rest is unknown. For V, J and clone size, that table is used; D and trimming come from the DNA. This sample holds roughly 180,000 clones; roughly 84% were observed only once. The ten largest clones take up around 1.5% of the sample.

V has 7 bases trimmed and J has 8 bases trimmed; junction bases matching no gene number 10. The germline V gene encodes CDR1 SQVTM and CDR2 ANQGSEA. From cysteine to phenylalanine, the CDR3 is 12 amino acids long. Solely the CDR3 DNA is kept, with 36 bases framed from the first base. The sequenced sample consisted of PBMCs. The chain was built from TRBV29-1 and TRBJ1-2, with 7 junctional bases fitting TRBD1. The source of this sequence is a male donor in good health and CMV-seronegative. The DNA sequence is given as TGCAGCGGCTTCGGGACAGCACCAGGCTACACCTTC. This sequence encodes CSGFGTAPGYTF.